The 16 T cell receptor beta chains in this list originate from one sample, sequenced in a study of CD8 T cells in ankylosing spondylitis. A single record per CDR3 protein comes from TCRdb applying MiXCR to the 5' RACE reads. The sample lists roughly 150,000 distinct CDR3 sequences; 6% to 8.5% were seen once. Specimen: blood, either unsorted or a sorted T cell fraction (not recorded which). The receptors were gathered from a female donor with ankylosing spondylitis or in good health (not recorded which).

This clonotype was seen at least ten times. The rearrangement uses TRBV20-1 and TRBJ1-5, with D unclear. Germline CDR1 is DFQATT and CDR2 is SNEGSKA (reference sequence). The V gene lost 3 bases and the J gene lost 1 base, with 16 bases spanning the gap. The CDR3 extends over 16 amino acids. For the CDR3, the DNA is TGCAGTGCTAGGGGAAGCGGGAGAGGAAGCAATCAGCCCCAGCATTTT. Translated, it gives CSARGSGRGSNQPQHF.

The rearrangement uses TRBV5-1 and TRBJ1-4; D gene unclear. CDR1 is SGHRS, CDR2 YFSETQ, per germline. CDR3 length: 15 residues. The V gene lost 6 bases and the J gene lost 0 bases, with 12 bases spanning the gap. CDR3 in DNA: TGCGCCAGCACCCTATTGGGGACAACTAATGAAAAACTGTTTTTT. The encoded protein is CASTLLGTTNEKLFF.

This clonotype was seen at least ten times. The chain links TRBV5-1 to TRBJ2-7; D unclear. V lost 4 bases, J lost 2 bases, and 7 bases lay in between. Germline-derived CDR1 and CDR2 are SGHRS and YFSETQ. This CDR3 is built from 12 residues. The CDR3 spells CASSLSAYEQYF. DNA of the CDR3: TGCGCCAGCAGCCTTTCCGCCTACGAGCAGTACTTC.

This clonotype showed up many times. V gene TRBV20-1 combines with J gene TRBJ1-3; D uncertain. This CDR3 comprises 15 residues. V was shortened by 5 bases and J by 5 bases, with 19 bases between the two germline ends. Germline V gives CDR1 DFQATT, CDR2 SNEGSKA (reference sequence). CDR3 bases: TGCAGTGCTGGACGAAGGGCCCTTGGGAGAAACACCATATATTTT. Protein sequence: CSAGRRALGRNTIYF.

This clonotype came up many times. The chain couples TRBV5-4 to TRBJ2-1; a possible D gene is TRBD2 (6 bases). Germline lookup yields CDR1 SGHNT and CDR2 YYREEE (reference sequence). Trimming took 3 bases from V and 4 from J, leaving 11 bases between them. This CDR3 contains 14 residues. This CDR3 reads CASSSPGLYNEQFF. The CDR3 DNA reads TGTGCCAGCAGCTCCCCGGGACTTTACAATGAGCAGTTCTTC.

This clonotype has ten or more counts. The chain employs TRBV11-1 and TRBJ2-1; possible D gene TRBD2, 6 bases. There are 18 residues in the CDR3. Germline CDR1 SGHAT, CDR2 FQDESV (reference sequence). Trimming took 3 bases from V and 1 from J, leaving 19 bases between them. The CDR3 nucleotides read TGTGCCAGCAGCTTTTTTGGTTCCGTGGGGGGTTCCTACAATGAGCAGTTCTTC. Translated, it gives CASSFFGSVGGSYNEQFF.

This clonotype was picked up many times. This sequence joins TRBV2 and TRBJ2-1; 11 nucleotides line up with TRBD2. V gave up 6 bases and J gave up 1 base; unmatched junction bases: 14. The germline V gene encodes CDR1 SNHLY and CDR2 FYNNEI. This CDR3 has 19 amino acids. Here the CDR3 reads CASSDPGTSGPGSYNEQFF. CDR3 sequence (DNA): TGTGCCAGCAGCGACCCCGGGACTAGCGGTCCCGGATCCTACAATGAGCAGTTCTTC. The full variable domain, completed using reference TRBV2 and TRBJ2-1, is EPEVTQTPSHQVTQMGQEVILRCVPISNHLYFYWYRQILGQKVEFLVSFYNNEISEKSEIFDDQFSVERPDGSNFTLKIRSTKLEDSAMYFCASSDPGTSGPGSYNEQFFGPGTRLTVL.

This clonotype was seen ten or more times. The rearrangement uses TRBV24-1 and TRBJ2-3, with D possibly called TRBD1 or TRBD2 (7 bases each). Germline loops: CDR1 KGHDR, CDR2 SFDVKD. CDR3 size: 14 residues. V lost 4 bases, J lost 6 bases, and 13 bases lay in between. The CDR3 is CATSDRGGADTQYF. CDR3 sequence (DNA): TGTGCCACCAGTGACAGGGGGGGAGCGGATACGCAGTATTTT.

This clonotype has more than one count but fewer than ten. V is TRBV7-9 and J is TRBJ1-2, with D possibly matching TRBD1 (6 bases). V was shortened by 4 bases and J by 4 bases, with 19 bases between the two germline ends. Germline loops: CDR1 SEHNR, CDR2 FQNEAQ (reference sequence). The CDR3 length is 16 residues. CDR3 coding DNA: TGTGCCAGCAGCTCTCCTACAGGGAAAGGCATCTATGGCTACACCTTC. Encoded protein: CASSSPTGKGIYGYTF.

This clonotype was counted at least ten times. This chain links TRBV5-1 with TRBJ1-4; D gene ambiguous. CDR1 is SGHRS and CDR2 is YFSETQ in the germline V gene. V dropped 2 bases and J dropped 3 bases, with 11 bases sitting between them. The CDR3 length is 15 residues. For the CDR3, the DNA is TGCGCCAGCAGCTTCACCGGGTGGGCTAATGAAAAACTGTTTTTT. The encoded protein is CASSFTGWANEKLFF.

This clonotype has at least ten counts. The rearrangement joins TRBV27 to TRBJ1-5; D gene uncertain. The CDR3 is 15 amino acids. V gave up 5 bases and J gave up 0 bases, with 11 bases separating them. The germline V gene has CDR1 MNHEY and CDR2 SMNVEV (reference sequence). This chain's CDR3 is CASSPGPYSNQPQHF. In DNA, the CDR3 is TGTGCCAGCAGTCCAGGTCCTTATAGCAATCAGCCCCAGCATTTT.

Ten or more counts support this clonotype. This CDR3 is CASSPGSWATDEQFF. Written as DNA, the CDR3 is TGCGCCAGCAGTCCTGGATCGTGGGCAACGGATGAGCAGTTCTTC. The rearrangement uses TRBV5-1 and TRBJ2-1; D remains unclear. The CDR3 has 15 residues. Germline V lookup: CDR1 SGHRS, CDR2 YFSETQ. V shed 5 bases and J shed 8 bases, with 20 bases lying between them.

The chain carries TRBV19 and TRBJ1-1, with TRBD1 matching 9 bases. The CDR3 covers 15 residues. Looked up from germline, CDR1 is LNHDA and CDR2 is SQIVND (reference sequence). The V gene end was trimmed by 10 bases and the J gene end by 0 bases; junction bases not matched to a gene: 9. The CDR3 DNA is TGTGCCACTGACAGGGGGGTGTGGGTGAACACTGAAGCTTTCTTT. Protein: CATDRGVWVNTEAFF.

This clonotype appeared many times. The genes are TRBV30 and TRBJ2-7; 7 bases agree with TRBD2. CDR1 and CDR2 from the germline V gene are GTSNPN and SVGIG (reference sequence). The CDR3 length is 16 residues. The junction had 13 bases not matched to a gene; V was cut back by 1 base and J by 4 bases. The CDR3 nucleotides read TGTGCCTGGAGTGCTCTGGGGGACGCCGGGGGGTACGAGCAGTACTTC. Its translation: CAWSALGDAGGYEQYF.

Many counts were recorded for this clonotype. The rearrangement uses TRBV12-3 or TRBV12-4 and TRBJ2-1; D uncertain. The V and J ends lost 6 bases and 5 bases respectively, with 14 bases between them. The length of the CDR3 is 14 residues. The CDR3 here is CASSAARGHNEQFF. The CDR3 coding sequence is TGTGCCAGCAGCGCGGCCCGCGGCCACAATGAGCAGTTCTTC.

This clonotype has at least ten counts. This rearrangement joins TRBV28 to TRBJ1-4, with D unresolved. CDR3 length: 13 residues. Germline V gives CDR1 MDHEN, CDR2 SYDVKM. V dropped 2 bases and J dropped 5 bases, with 6 bases sitting between them. The CDR3 nucleotides read TGTGCCAGCAGTTTAAAACGGAATGAAAAACTGTTTTTT. Translating gives CASSLKRNEKLFF.